The present T cell receptor beta chain was sequenced within a study of CXCR3-negative and CXCR3-positive naive CD8 T cells. Study-level points and caveats: Memory CD8+ cells showed much lower diversity, while both naive subsets were comparably high.

The CDR3 has 16 residues. Germline values: CDR1 MGHRA, CDR2 YSYEKL. Its frequency marks this clonotype as medium-sized. Its antigen is not identified. The TRB cDNA libraries were prepared by 5' RACE with UMI labels. TCRdb reprocessed the 5' RACE reads, keeping one entry per CDR3 protein, no DNA. This table holds about 26,000 distinct CDR3 sequences. Sequencing used naive CXCR3- CD8+ T cells from blood. Subset defined: CD45RO-CCR7+CD27+CD95- naive CD8+ T cells lacking CXCR3 (TNR3-). This chain links TRBV4-1 with TRBJ1-1; no DNA is available, so the TRBD1 call from TCRdb remains unchecked. The clonotype was recovered from a human donor in good health. Some clones in this sample may be carry-over from other donors' samples. The CDR3 here is CASSQDRGGRSTEAFF.